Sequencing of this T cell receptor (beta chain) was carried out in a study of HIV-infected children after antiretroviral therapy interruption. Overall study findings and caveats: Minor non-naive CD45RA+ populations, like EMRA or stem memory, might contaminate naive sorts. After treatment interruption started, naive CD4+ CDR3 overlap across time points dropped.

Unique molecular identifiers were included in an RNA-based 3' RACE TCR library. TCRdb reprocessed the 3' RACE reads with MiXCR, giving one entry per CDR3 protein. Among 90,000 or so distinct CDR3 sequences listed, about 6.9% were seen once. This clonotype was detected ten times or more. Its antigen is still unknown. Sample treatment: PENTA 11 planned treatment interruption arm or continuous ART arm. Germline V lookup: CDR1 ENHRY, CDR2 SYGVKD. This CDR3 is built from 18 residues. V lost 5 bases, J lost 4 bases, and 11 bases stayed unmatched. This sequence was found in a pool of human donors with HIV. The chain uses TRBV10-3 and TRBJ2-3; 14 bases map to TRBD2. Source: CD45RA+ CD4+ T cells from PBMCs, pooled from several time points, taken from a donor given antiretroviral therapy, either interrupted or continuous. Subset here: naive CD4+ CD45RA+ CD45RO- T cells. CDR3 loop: CAISRGLAGAIGADTQYF. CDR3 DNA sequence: TGTGCCATCAGTAGGGGACTAGCGGGAGCGATAGGGGCAGATACGCAGTATTTT.